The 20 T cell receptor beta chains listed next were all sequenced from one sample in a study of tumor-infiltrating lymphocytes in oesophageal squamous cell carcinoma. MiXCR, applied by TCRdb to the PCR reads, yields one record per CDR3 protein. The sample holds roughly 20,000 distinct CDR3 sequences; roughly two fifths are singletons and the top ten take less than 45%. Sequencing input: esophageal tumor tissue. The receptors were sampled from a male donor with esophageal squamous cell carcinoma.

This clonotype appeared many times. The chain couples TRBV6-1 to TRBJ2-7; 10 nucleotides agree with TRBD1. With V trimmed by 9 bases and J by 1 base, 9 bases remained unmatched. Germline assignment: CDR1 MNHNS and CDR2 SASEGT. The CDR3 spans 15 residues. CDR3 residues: CASGDRDRGSYEQYF. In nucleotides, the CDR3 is TGTGCCAGTGGGGACCGGGACAGGGGATCCTACGAGCAGTACTTC.

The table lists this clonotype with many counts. CDR3 region: CASSEMPAYNSPLHF. The CDR3 bases are TGTGCCAGCAGTGAGATGCCCGCCTATAATTCACCCCTCCACTTT. The chain is built from TRBV6-1 and TRBJ1-6; D is uncertain. The germline gives CDR1 MNHNS, CDR2 SASEGT. The CDR3 covers 15 residues. Trimming cost V 3 bases and J 2 bases, with 8 bases left between them.

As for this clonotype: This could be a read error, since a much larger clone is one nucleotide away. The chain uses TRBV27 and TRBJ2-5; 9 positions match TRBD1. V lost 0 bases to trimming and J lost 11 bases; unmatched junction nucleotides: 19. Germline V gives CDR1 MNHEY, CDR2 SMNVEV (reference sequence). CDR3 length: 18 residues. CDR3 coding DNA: TGTGCCAGCAGTTTATCGTCCTTCGACAGGGGGTATCGGAATGAGCAGTACTTC. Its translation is CASSLSSFDRGYRNEQYF.

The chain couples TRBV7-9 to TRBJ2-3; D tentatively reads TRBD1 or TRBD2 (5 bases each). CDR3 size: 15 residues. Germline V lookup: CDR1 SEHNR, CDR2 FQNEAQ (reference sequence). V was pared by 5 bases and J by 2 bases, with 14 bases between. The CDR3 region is CASSLFRGFTDTQYF. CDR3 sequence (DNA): TGTGCCAGCAGCCTCTTTCGGGGCTTCACAGATACGCAGTATTTT.

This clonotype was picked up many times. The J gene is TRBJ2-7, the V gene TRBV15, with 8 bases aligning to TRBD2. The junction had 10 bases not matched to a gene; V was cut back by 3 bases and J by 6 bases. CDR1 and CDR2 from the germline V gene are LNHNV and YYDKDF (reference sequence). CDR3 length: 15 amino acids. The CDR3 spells CATSSSHGTSSEQYF. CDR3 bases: TGTGCCACCAGCAGTAGTCACGGGACTAGTAGCGAGCAGTACTTC.

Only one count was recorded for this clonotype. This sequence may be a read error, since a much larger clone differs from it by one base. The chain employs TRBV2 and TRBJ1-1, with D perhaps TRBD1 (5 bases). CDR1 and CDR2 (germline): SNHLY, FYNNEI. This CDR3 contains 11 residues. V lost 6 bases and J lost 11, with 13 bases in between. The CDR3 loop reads CASSPRQPAFF. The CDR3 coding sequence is TGTGCCAGCAGCCCGAGACAGCCGGCTTTCTTT.

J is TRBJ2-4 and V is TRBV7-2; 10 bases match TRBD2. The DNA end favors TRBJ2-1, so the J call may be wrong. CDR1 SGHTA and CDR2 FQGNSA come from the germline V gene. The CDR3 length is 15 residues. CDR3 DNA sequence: TGTGCCAGCAGCTCTAATAGCGGGAGGATCAATGAGCAGTTCTTC. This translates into CASSSNSGRINEQFF.

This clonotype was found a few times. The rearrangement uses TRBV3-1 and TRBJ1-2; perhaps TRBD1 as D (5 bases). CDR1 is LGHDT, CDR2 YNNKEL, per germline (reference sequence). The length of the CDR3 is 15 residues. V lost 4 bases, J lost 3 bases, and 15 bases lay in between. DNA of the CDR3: TGTGCCAGCAGCCTCGTCCACCAGGGCGACTATGGCTACACCTTC. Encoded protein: CASSLVHQGDYGYTF.

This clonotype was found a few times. CDR3 nucleotides: TGTGCCAGCAGCCCCGACCCGGGACTAGCTCAGGAGACCCAGTACTTC. Translated: CASSPDPGLAQETQYF. The rearrangement joins TRBV7-9 to TRBJ2-5; 9 bases are shared with TRBD2. J was trimmed by 5 bases and V by 5 bases; bases with no gene match: 12. There are 16 residues in the CDR3. Germline lookup yields CDR1 SEHNR and CDR2 FQNEAQ (reference sequence).

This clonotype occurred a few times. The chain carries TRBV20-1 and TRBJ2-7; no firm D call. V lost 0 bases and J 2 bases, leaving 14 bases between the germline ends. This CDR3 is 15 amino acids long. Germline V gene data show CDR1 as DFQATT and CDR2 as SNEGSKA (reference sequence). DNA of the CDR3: TGCAGTGCTAGAGAAGTCTGGGCAGGTACCTACGAGCAGTACTTC. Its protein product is CSAREVWAGTYEQYF.

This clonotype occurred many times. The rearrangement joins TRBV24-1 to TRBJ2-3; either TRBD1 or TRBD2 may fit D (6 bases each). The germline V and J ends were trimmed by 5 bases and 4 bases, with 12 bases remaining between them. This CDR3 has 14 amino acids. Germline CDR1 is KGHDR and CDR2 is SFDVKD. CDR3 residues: CATSVGGWADTQYF. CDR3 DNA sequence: TGTGCCACCAGTGTCGGGGGCTGGGCAGATACGCAGTATTTT.

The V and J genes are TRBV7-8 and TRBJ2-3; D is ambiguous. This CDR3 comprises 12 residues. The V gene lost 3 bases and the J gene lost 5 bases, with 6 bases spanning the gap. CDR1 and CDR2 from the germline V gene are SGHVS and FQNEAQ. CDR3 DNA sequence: TGTGCCAGCAGCTTGCAGCAAGATACGCAGTATTTT. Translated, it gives CASSLQQDTQYF.

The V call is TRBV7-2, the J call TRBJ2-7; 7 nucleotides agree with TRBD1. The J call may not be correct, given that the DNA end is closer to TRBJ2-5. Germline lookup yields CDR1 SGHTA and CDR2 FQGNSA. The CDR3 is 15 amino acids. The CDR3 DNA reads TGTGCCAGCAGCTTACAGGGGACAGACCAAGAGACCCAGTACTTC. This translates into CASSLQGTDQETQYF.

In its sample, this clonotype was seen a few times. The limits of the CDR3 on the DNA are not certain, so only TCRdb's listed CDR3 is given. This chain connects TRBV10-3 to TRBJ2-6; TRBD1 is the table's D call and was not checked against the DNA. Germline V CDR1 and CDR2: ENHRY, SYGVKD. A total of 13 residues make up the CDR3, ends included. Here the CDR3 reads CAISGQGRLHLRF.

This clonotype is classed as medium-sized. The CDR3 sequence: CASSLGGGGHSYNEQYF. The CDR3, as DNA: TGTGCCAGCAGCTTAGGGGGCGGGGGACACTCCTACAATGAGCAGTACTTC. This chain connects TRBV7-6 to TRBJ2-1; D may be TRBD2 (7 bases). The DNA end favors TRBJ2-7, so the J call may be wrong. The CDR3 covers 17 residues. Germline V gene data show CDR1 as SGHVS and CDR2 as FNYEAQ.

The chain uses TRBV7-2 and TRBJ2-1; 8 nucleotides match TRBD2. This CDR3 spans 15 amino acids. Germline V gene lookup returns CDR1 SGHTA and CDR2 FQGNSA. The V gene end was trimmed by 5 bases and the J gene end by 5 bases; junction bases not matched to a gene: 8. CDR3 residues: CASSLSSGGNNEQFF. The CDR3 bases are TGTGCCAGCAGCCTCTCGAGCGGGGGTAACAATGAGCAGTTCTTC.

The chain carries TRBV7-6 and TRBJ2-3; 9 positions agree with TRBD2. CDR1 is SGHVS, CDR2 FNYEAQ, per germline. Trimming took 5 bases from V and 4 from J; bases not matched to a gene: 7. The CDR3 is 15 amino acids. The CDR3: CASSPRLAVPDTQYF. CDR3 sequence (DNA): TGTGCCAGCAGCCCCAGACTAGCGGTGCCAGATACGCAGTATTTT.

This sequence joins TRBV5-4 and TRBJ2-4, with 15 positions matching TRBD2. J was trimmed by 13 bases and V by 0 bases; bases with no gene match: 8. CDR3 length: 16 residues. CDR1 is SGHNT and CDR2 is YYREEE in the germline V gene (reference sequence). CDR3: CASSLGTSGGAREQYF. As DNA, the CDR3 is TGTGCCAGCAGCTTGGGGACTAGCGGGGGGGCGAGGGAGCAGTACTTC.

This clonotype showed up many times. CDR3 residues: CASSLASGAVNEQFF. CDR3 in DNA: TGTGCCAGCAGCCTCGCTTCCGGGGCCGTTAATGAGCAGTTCTTC. This chain links TRBV7-9 with TRBJ2-1; either TRBD1 or TRBD2 may supply D (5 bases each). CDR3 length: 15 amino acids. V lost 5 bases and J 7 bases, leaving 18 bases between the germline ends. Germline CDR1 is SEHNR and CDR2 is FQNEAQ (reference sequence).

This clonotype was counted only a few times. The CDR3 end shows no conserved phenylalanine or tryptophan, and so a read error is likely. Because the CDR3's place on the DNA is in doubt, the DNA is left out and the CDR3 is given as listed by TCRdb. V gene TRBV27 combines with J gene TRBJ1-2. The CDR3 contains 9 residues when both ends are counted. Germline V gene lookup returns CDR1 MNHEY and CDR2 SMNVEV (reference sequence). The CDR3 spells CASSLVRTS.